The 6 T cell receptor beta chains below come from one sample, sequenced in a study of CD8 T cells in ankylosing spondylitis. From the 5' RACE reads, TCRdb called clonotypes with MiXCR, one entry per CDR3 protein. The table lists 350,000 to 550,000 distinct CDR3 sequences, roughly 27% of them singletons, with roughly 0.8% in the top ten. Their antigen targets remain unknown. The study, taken as a whole, reports: A motif of roughly 8 highly homologous TCR beta variants was seen as apparently characteristic of ankylosing spondylitis blood.

The specimen was blood, either unsorted or a sorted T cell fraction (not recorded which). The receptors shown here come from a male donor with ankylosing spondylitis.

This chain uses TRBV6-1 with TRBJ1-5; TRBD1 might be the D (5 bases). The CDR3 length is 15 residues. Germline CDR1 and CDR2: MNHNS and SASEGT. V was clipped by 10 bases and J by 2 bases, with 18 bases between them. DNA for the CDR3: TGTGCCACTCTAAGGGAGGGGTTCGGCAATCAGCCCCAGCATTTT. Protein product: CATLREGFGNQPQHF.

This chain joins TRBV20-1 and TRBJ1-4, with D unclear. The V and J ends lost 0 bases and 0 bases respectively, with 11 bases between them. CDR1 and CDR2 from the germline V gene are DFQATT and SNEGSKA (reference sequence). The CDR3 sequence is 16 residues long. CDR3 protein: CSAREARRSTNEKLFF. CDR3 nucleotide sequence: TGCAGTGCTAGAGAGGCCAGGAGATCAACTAATGAAAAACTGTTTTTT.

This clonotype was seen only a few times. This rearrangement joins TRBV11-2 to TRBJ2-1; D not certain. The germline V and J ends were trimmed by 1 base and 0 bases, with 10 bases remaining between them. This CDR3 is 16 amino acids long. Germline CDR1 reads SGHAT; CDR2 reads FQNNGV. The chain's CDR3 is CASSLVFTFSYNEQFF. CDR3 sequence (DNA): TGTGCCAGCAGCTTAGTTTTCACATTCTCCTACAATGAGCAGTTCTTC.

This chain uses TRBV10-3 with TRBJ2-7, with 11 bases matching TRBD2. The CDR3 extends over 14 amino acids. J lost 4 bases, V lost 10 bases, and 9 bases had no gene match. Germline V gene lookup returns CDR1 ENHRY and CDR2 SYGVKD. The CDR3, as DNA: TGTGCCACAAATCCGACTAGCGGGATATACGAGCAGTACTTC. It yields the protein CATNPTSGIYEQYF.

This rearrangement joins TRBV5-1 to TRBJ2-7, with TRBD1 matching 12 bases. The CDR3 totals 16 residues. Germline CDR1 and CDR2: SGHRS and YFSETQ. Losses at the gene ends were 0 bases for V and 8 bases for J; bases not matched to a gene: 9. The DNA for the CDR3 is TGCGCCAGCAGCTTGGAGTCAGGGACAGGGGGCGGTAAGCAGTACGTC. It codes for CASSLESGTGGGKQYV.

In this sample, this clonotype turned up a few times. The rearrangement joins TRBV7-9 to TRBJ2-7, with D possibly called TRBD1 or TRBD2 (6 bases each). Germline V gene sequence: CDR1 SEHNR, CDR2 FQNEAQ (reference sequence). V shed 5 bases and J shed 7 bases, with 15 bases lying between them. The CDR3 sequence is 13 residues long. The CDR3 DNA sequence: TGTGCCAGCAGCCTGACAGGCGGGGAGGAGCAGTACTTC. It yields the protein CASSLTGGEEQYF.